In its sample, the clone carrying this T cell receptor beta chain was seen many times. Its antigen is as yet unknown. This entry belongs to a study of T cell repertoires in cytomegalovirus infection. Study outcomes and limitations: CMV carriers with the relevant HLA were identified by cumulative public TCR beta family frequency.

The CDR3 has 14 amino acids. Trimming pared 7 bases from V and 1 base from J, leaving 14 bases between. Germline-derived CDR1 and CDR2 are SGHVS and FNYEAQ. MiXCR was run by TCRdb on the reads, yielding one entry per CDR3 protein. Among under 600,000 distinct CDR3 sequences, 15% to 20% were seen once, and the ten largest hold 24%. This sequence joins TRBV7-6 and TRBJ2-7; no definite D call. Sequenced sample: CD8+ T cells from PBMCs. The receptor's source is a human donor in good health (CMV status not recorded). Some clones in this sample may be carry-over from other donors' samples. This CDR3 is CASTLDPQSYEQYF. For the CDR3, the DNA is TGTGCCAGCACTTTGGACCCTCAATCCTACGAGCAGTACTTC.